The 23 T cell receptor beta chains below come from one sample, sequenced in a study of T cells after yellow fever vaccination. Each CDR3 protein is one row after TCRdb ran MiXCR on the 5' RACE reads. Among around 310,000 distinct CDR3 sequences, about 3.5% were seen once, and the ten largest hold around 22%. The sequencing used PBMCs, collected on the day of the yellow fever booster vaccination. The receptors shown here come from a young man who received the YFV17D yellow fever vaccine.

The table lists this clonotype with many counts. The chain has TRBV5-1 and TRBJ2-7, with 9 bases that match TRBD2. Trimming cost V 9 bases and J 5 bases; bases outside gene matches: 12. This CDR3 has 14 amino acids. From germline, CDR1 is SGHRS and CDR2 YFSETQ. The CDR3 is CATKPGLATDEQYF. DNA for the CDR3: TGCGCCACCAAACCGGGACTAGCTACCGACGAGCAGTACTTC.

This clonotype was detected many times. The CDR3 nucleotides are TGTGCCAGCAGACTGGGGTTGCCCCGAAGATCTGGGGCCAACGTCCTGACTTTC. It codes for CASRLGLPRRSGANVLTF. This chain links TRBV3-1 with TRBJ2-6; D not resolved. Germline lookup yields CDR1 LGHDT and CDR2 YNNKEL (reference sequence). The V gene lost 6 bases and the J gene lost 1 base, with 19 bases spanning the gap. The CDR3 spans 18 residues.

There are a few counts of this clonotype. The chain joins TRBV5-1 to TRBJ2-5; 7 nucleotides match TRBD2. The CDR3 loop spans 15 amino acids. Losses at the gene ends were 2 bases for V and 1 base for J; bases not matched to a gene: 5. Germline-derived CDR1 and CDR2 are SGHRS and YFSETQ. CDR3 protein: CASSLSGVGQETQYF. The CDR3 DNA follows: TGCGCCAGCAGCTTAAGCGGGGTGGGCCAAGAGACCCAGTACTTC.

This clonotype was counted many times. This chain connects TRBV7-2 to TRBJ2-5, with D uncertain. This CDR3 is built from 16 residues. The germline CDR1 and CDR2 sequences are SGHTA and FQGNSA. The V end was cut by 7 bases, the J end by 2 bases, with 20 bases between. The CDR3: CASTRGGLGPQETQYF. DNA for the CDR3: TGTGCCAGCACCCGAGGTGGGCTAGGACCGCAAGAGACCCAGTACTTC.

In this sample, this clonotype turned up a few times. J is TRBJ2-7 and V is TRBV7-9, with 7 nucleotides matching TRBD1. The CDR3 is 13 residues long. J was trimmed by 5 bases and V by 0 bases; bases with no gene match: 1. Germline V gene lookup returns CDR1 SEHNR and CDR2 FQNEAQ (reference sequence). The CDR3 DNA sequence: TGTGCCAGCAGCTTAGCAACAGGGGACGAGCAGTACGTC. It specifies CASSLATGDEQYV.

In its sample, this clonotype was seen a few times. The chain is built from TRBV4-1 and TRBJ2-2; D tentatively reads TRBD1 or TRBD2 (5 bases each). Germline V gives CDR1 MGHRA, CDR2 YSYEKL. V shed 1 base and J shed 1 base, with 7 bases lying between them. This CDR3 is 15 amino acids long. The CDR3 region has the DNA TGCGCCAGCAGCCAAGGGGACCAGAACACCGGGGAGCTGTTTTTT. Translation gives CASSQGDQNTGELFF.

The chain recombines TRBV7-6 with TRBJ1-4; D is uncertain. Deletions cut 2 bases from V and 8 bases from J, with 21 bases between. This CDR3 has 17 residues. In germline, CDR1 is SGHVS, CDR2 FNYEAQ. The CDR3 spells CASSLIAGIGRGEKLFF. CDR3 sequence (DNA): TGTGCCAGCAGCTTAATTGCCGGGATCGGGCGTGGGGAAAAACTGTTTTTT.

CDR3 sequence reads: CASSQPVKTDREQETQYF. The CDR3 coding sequence is TGTGCCAGCAGTCAACCAGTTAAAACCGACAGGGAGCAAGAGACCCAGTACTTC. The chain uses TRBV6-2 or TRBV6-3 and TRBJ2-5, with 7 bases identical to TRBD1. This CDR3 has 18 residues. The germline gives CDR1 MNHEY, CDR2 SVGEGT. V lost 5 bases to trimming and J lost 2 bases; unmatched junction nucleotides: 17.

This chain links TRBV3-1 with TRBJ2-3, with 9 bases lining up with TRBD2. CDR1 and CDR2 (germline): LGHDT, YNNKEL (reference sequence). This CDR3 region has 14 residues. Unmatched junction bases numbered 8, after V lost 7 bases and J lost 6 bases. For the CDR3, the DNA is TGTGCCAGCACCCAGCGGGGGGCCGCTGATACGCAGTATTTT. As protein: CASTQRGAADTQYF.

This clonotype was picked up many times. The chain is built from TRBV20-1 and TRBJ2-3; possibly TRBD1 for D (6 bases). From germline, CDR1 is DFQATT and CDR2 SNEGSKA (reference sequence). The V gene lost 6 bases and the J gene lost 4 bases, with 20 bases spanning the gap. CDR3 length: 15 amino acids. The CDR3 loop is CSAASGIGGPDTQYF. The CDR3, as DNA: TGCAGTGCCGCTTCAGGGATAGGGGGTCCAGATACGCAGTATTTT.

This clonotype was counted only a few times. The chain has TRBV29-1 and TRBJ2-7; 11 bases fit TRBD2. V shed 0 bases and J 6 bases; nucleotides not matched to a gene: 7. CDR1 is SQVTM, CDR2 ANQGSEA, per germline. CDR3 length: 15 amino acids. The CDR3 region has the DNA TGCAGCGTTGAAGATGGTGTAGCGGGGGGGTTCGAGCAGTACTTC. Its translation: CSVEDGVAGGFEQYF.

This clonotype was detected ten times or more. The chain carries TRBV12-3 or TRBV12-4 and TRBJ1-4; 8 nucleotides line up with TRBD1. The CDR3 has 13 residues. V gave up 6 bases and J gave up 7 bases; unmatched junction bases: 4. The CDR3 DNA reads as TGTGCCAGCAGCCGGGACAGGTCTGAAAAACTGTTTTTT. It specifies CASSRDRSEKLFF.

Ten or more counts support this clonotype. The chain links TRBV20-1 to TRBJ2-3; 8 nucleotides agree with TRBD2. J was trimmed by 3 bases and V by 3 bases; bases with no gene match: 5. Germline CDR1 is DFQATT and CDR2 is SNEGSKA (reference sequence). This CDR3 comprises 14 residues. This CDR3 is CSASRSGGTDTQYF. As DNA, the CDR3 is TGCAGTGCTAGCCGGAGCGGGGGTACAGATACGCAGTATTTT.

This clonotype was seen at least ten times. The chain is built from TRBV4-3 and TRBJ1-1; D is ambiguous. V lost 4 bases to trimming and J lost 1 base, with 10 bases between them. The CDR3 sequence is 14 residues long. CDR1 LGHNA and CDR2 YSLEER come from the germline V gene. CDR3 region: CASSPRGKNTEAFF. The CDR3 DNA follows: TGCGCCAGCAGCCCCCGCGGCAAGAACACTGAAGCTTTCTTT.

This clonotype was observed at least ten times. This chain links TRBV29-1 with TRBJ1-2, with TRBD1 matching 7 bases. Trimming at V came to 1 base and at J to 6 bases, leaving 8 bases not matched to a gene. Germline values: CDR1 SQVTM, CDR2 ANQGSEA. The CDR3 is 14 amino acids. The CDR3 nucleotides read TGCAGCGTTGAAGCCCAGACAGGGTGGCATGGCTACACCTTC. This codes for CSVEAQTGWHGYTF.

The chain has TRBV7-6 and TRBJ2-5, with D perhaps assigned TRBD1 or TRBD2 (5 bases each). V was cut by 5 bases and J by 2 bases, with 27 bases left in between. CDR1 and CDR2 (germline): SGHVS, FNYEAQ. The CDR3 spans 19 residues. In DNA, the CDR3 is TGTGCCAGCAGCCCACGGTTATGGGATGAGGCAGGGAGACAAGAGACCCAGTACTTC. It is translated as CASSPRLWDEAGRQETQYF.

This clonotype was recorded at least ten times. This rearrangement joins TRBV7-2 to TRBJ2-7, with 12 nucleotides matching TRBD1. J lost 8 bases, V lost 4 bases, and 12 bases had no gene match. Germline V lookup: CDR1 SGHTA, CDR2 FQGNSA. The CDR3 contains 16 residues. The CDR3 region is CASSSFSGTGGLKQYF. CDR3 coding DNA: TGTGCCAGCAGCTCATTCTCCGGGACAGGGGGCTTGAAGCAGTACTTC.

This clonotype was seen many times. This chain uses TRBV5-4 with TRBJ1-2, with unresolved D. The CDR3 is 16 amino acids. Germline CDR1 is SGHNT and CDR2 is YYREEE (reference sequence). V dropped 0 bases and J dropped 5 bases, with 17 bases sitting between them. The CDR3 nucleotides read TGTGCCAGCAGCTTGGCCGGGCACGGTCAAGGGTATGGCTACACCTTC. Protein sequence: CASSLAGHGQGYGYTF.

The DNA of the CDR3 is TGTGCCAGCAGTAAGAGAGCTAGCACAGATACGCAGTATTTT. Protein: CASSKRASTDTQYF. This chain joins TRBV6-5 and TRBJ2-3, with D unclear. V gave up 5 bases and J gave up 0 bases, with 9 bases separating them. This CDR3 has 14 residues. Germline CDR1 is MNHEY and CDR2 is SVGAGI.

In its sample, this clonotype was seen a few times. In nucleotides, the CDR3 is TGTGCCAGCAGCCAAGAACGCAGCTCCTACGAGCAGTACTTC. This encodes CASSQERSSYEQYF. The chain has TRBV3-1 and TRBJ2-7; D not certain. Trimming stripped 0 bases from V and 0 bases from J, with 6 bases between. The CDR3 spans 14 residues. Germline CDR1 and CDR2: LGHDT and YNNKEL (reference sequence).

In its sample, this clonotype was seen many times. The chain links TRBV12-3 or TRBV12-4 to TRBJ2-2; D is tentatively TRBD1 or TRBD2 (6 bases each). This CDR3 has 16 residues. Trimming took off 7 bases at V and 3 bases at J, with 18 bases between the two ends. CDR3 DNA sequence: TGTGCCAGCACTCCCTTGGGGGGCTGGGACACCGGGGAGCTGTTTTTT. Protein: CASTPLGGWDTGELFF.

This clonotype was detected ten times or more. For the CDR3, the DNA is TGTGCCAGCAGCTTTTACCAGACACCCCCAGGGGCAGATACGCAGTATTTT. It encodes CASSFYQTPPGADTQYF. The rearrangement joins TRBV7-9 to TRBJ2-3, with TRBD1 as a possible D gene (6 bases). Per the germline V gene, CDR1 is SEHNR and CDR2 is FQNEAQ (reference sequence). V shed 3 bases and J shed 4 bases, with 20 bases lying between them. There are 17 residues in the CDR3.

In this sample, this clonotype turned up a few times. The chain has TRBV29-1 and TRBJ2-7, with 9 bases aligning to TRBD2. With 5 bases clipped from V and 0 bases from J, the junction kept 2 bases outside the gene matches. CDR1 and CDR2 from the germline V gene are SQVTM and ANQGSEA. The CDR3 is 13 amino acids. CDR3 region: CSVSGGSSYEQYF. The CDR3 DNA reads TGCAGCGTTAGCGGGGGGAGCTCCTACGAGCAGTACTTC.